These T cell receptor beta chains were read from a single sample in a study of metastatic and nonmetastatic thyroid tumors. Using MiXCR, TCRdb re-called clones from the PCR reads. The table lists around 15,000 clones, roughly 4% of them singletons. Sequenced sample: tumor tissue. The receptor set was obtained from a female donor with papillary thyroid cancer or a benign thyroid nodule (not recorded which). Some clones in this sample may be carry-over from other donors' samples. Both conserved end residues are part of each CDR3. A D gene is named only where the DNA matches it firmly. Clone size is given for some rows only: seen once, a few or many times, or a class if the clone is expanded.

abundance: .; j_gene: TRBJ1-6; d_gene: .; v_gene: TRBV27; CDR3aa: CASSPWTDSYNSPLHF; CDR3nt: TGTGCCAGCAGTCCCTGGACAGACTCCTATAATTCACCCCTCCACTTT
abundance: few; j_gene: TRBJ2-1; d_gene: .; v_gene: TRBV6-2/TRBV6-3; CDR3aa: CASSRDSYNEQFF; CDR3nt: TGTGCCAGCAGTCGGGACTCCTACAATGAGCAGTTCTTC
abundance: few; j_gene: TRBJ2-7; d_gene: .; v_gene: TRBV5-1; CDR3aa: CASILEGGSYEQYF; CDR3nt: TGCGCCAGCATCTTGGAGGGGGGGTCCTACGAGCAGTACTTC
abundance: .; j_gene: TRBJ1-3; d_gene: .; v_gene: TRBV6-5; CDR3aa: CASSLGNTIYF; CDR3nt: TGTGCCAGCAGCTTAGGAAACACCATATATTTT
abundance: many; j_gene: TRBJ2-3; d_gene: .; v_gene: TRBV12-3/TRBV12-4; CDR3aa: CASSRIGGTDTQYF; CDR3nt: TGTGCCAGCAGCAGGATCGGGGGCACAGATACGCAGTATTTT
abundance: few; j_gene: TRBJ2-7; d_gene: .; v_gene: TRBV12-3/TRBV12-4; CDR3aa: CASSPRDRSYEQYF; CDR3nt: TGTGCCAGCAGTCCACGGGACCGATCCTACGAGCAGTACTTC
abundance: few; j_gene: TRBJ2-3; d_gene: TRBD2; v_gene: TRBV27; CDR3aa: CASSFSPGLAGGTDTQYF; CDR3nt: TGTGCCAGCAGTTTCTCTCCGGGACTAGCGGGAGGCACAGATACGCAGTATTTT
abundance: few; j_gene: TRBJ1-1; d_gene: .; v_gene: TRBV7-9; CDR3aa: CASIPWPPGTEAFF; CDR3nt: TGTGCCAGTATCCCGTGGCCCCCTGGGACTGAAGCTTTCTTT
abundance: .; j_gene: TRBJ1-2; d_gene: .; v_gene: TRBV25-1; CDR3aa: CASSDTGLSNYGYTF; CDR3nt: TGTGCCAGCAGTGATACGGGACTATCTAACTATGGCTACACCTTC
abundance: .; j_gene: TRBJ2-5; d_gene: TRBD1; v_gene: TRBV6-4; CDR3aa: CASMDRGMETQYF; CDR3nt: TGTGCCAGTATGGACAGGGGGATGGAGACCCAGTACTTC
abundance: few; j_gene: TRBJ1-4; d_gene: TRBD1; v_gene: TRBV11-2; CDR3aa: CASSVYRDRIEKLFF; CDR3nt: TGTGCCAGCAGTGTGTACCGGGACAGAATTGAAAAACTGTTTTTT
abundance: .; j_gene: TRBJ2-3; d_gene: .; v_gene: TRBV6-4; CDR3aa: CASSDQGASGSDTQYF; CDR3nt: TGTGCCAGCAGTGATCAGGGTGCGTCGGGATCAGATACGCAGTATTTT
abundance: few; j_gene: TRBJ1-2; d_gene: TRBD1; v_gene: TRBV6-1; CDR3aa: CASGGTAGFGYTF; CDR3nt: TGTGCCAGCGGGGGGACAGCGGGTTTTGGCTACACCTTC
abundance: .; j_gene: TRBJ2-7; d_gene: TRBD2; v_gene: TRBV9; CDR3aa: CASSVVGGGAGSYEQYF; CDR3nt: TGTGCCAGCAGCGTAGTGGGCGGGGGGGCGGGTTCCTACGAGCAGTACTTC
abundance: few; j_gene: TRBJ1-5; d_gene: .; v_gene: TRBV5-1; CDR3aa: CASSLDNNQPQHF; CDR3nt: TGCGCCAGCAGCTTGGATAACAATCAGCCCCAGCATTTT
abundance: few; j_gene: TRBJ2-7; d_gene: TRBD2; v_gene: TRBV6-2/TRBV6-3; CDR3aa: CASIPGLAGVRYDQYF; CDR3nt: TGTGCCAGCATCCCTGGACTAGCGGGAGTTAGATACGATCAGTACTTC
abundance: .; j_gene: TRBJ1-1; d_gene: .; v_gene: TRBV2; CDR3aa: CASSVQGIGCTEAFF; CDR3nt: TGTGCCAGCAGTGTTCAGGGGATCGGGTGCACTGAAGCTTTCTTT
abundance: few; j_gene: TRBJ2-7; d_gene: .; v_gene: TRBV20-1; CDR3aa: CSAQVYEQYF; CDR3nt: TGCAGTGCTCAAGTATACGAGCAGTACTTC
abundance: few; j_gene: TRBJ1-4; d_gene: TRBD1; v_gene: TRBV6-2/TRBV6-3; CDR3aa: CASSYRDRNEKLFF; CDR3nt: TGTGCCAGCAGTTACCGGGACAGAAATGAAAAACTGTTTTTT
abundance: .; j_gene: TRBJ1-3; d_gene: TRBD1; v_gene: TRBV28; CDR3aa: CASSSPAFQGGFSGNTIYF; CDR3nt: TGTGCCAGCAGTTCACCAGCTTTTCAGGGGGGGTTCTCTGGAAACACCATATATTTT
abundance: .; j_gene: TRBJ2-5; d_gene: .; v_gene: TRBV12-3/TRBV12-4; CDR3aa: CASSLRETQYF; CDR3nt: TGTGCCAGCAGTTTAAGAGAGACCCAGTACTTC
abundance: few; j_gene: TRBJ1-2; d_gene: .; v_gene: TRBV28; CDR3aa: CASRSGGGNNYGYTF; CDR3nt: TGTGCCAGCAGGAGTGGTGGAGGGAACAACTATGGCTACACCTTC
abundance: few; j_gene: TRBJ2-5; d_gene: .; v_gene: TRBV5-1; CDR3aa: CASSLLGSEGETQYF; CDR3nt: TGCGCCAGCAGCTTGCTTGGGAGTGAGGGCGAGACCCAGTACTTC
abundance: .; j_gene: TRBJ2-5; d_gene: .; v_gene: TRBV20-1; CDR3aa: CSARDWGSQETQYF; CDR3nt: TGCAGTGCTAGAGATTGGGGAAGTCAAGAGACACAGTACTTC
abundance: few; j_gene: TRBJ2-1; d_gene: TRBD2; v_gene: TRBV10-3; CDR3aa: CAISYDAGGGSEQFF; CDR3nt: TGTGCCATCAGCTACGACGCGGGAGGGGGGAGTGAGCAGTTCTTC
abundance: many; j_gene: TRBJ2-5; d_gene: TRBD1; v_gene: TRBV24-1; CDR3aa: CATSDPERTGKETQYF; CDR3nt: TGTGCCACCAGTGATCCCGAAAGGACAGGGAAGGAGACCCAGTACTTC
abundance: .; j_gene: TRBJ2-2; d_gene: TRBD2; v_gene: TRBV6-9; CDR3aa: CASSYQLAGTGELFF; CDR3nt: TGTGCCAGCAGTTACCAACTAGCGGGAACCGGGGAGCTGTTTTTT
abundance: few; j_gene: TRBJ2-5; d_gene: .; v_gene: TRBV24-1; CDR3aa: CATSDPTGQGGETQYF; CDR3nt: TGTGCCACCAGTGATCCCACCGGACAAGGCGGAGAGACCCAGTACTTC
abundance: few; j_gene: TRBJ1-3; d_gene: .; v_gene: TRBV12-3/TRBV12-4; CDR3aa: CASNYSPSGNTIYF; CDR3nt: TGTGCCAGCAACTACAGTCCATCCGGAAACACCATATATTTT